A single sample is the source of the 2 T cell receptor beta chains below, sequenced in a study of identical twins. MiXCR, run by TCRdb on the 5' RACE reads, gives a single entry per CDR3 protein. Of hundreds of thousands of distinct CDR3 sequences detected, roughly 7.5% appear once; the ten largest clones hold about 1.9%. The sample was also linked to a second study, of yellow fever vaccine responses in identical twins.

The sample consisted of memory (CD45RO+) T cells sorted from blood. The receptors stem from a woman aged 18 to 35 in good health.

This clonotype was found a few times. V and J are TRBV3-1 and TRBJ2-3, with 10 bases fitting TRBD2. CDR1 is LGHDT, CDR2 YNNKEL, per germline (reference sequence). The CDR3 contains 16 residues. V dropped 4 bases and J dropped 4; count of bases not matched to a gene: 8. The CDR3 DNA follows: TGTGCCAGCAGCCCAACTAGCGGGATCCTTGCAGATACGCAGTATTTT. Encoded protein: CASSPTSGILADTQYF.

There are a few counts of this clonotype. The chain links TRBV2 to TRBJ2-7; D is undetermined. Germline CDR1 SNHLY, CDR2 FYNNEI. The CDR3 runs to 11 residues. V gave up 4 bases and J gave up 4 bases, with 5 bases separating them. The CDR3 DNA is TGTGCCAGCAGTGGGCAGTACGAGCAGTACTTC. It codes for CASSGQYEQYF.